A single sample gave rise to the 12 T cell receptor beta chains below, sequenced in a study of graft-versus-host responses after intestinal transplantation. Repertoires were generated with immunoSEQ multiplex PCR, while TCRdb's copy carries only in-frame clones and drops some. Among approximately 14,000 clones, about a third were seen once, and the ten largest hold under 2.5%. Plating combined 200,000 CFSE-labeled responder cells with 200,000 irradiated, violet-dye-labeled stimulator cells. The specimen comprised alloreactive CD8+ T cells from a mixed lymphocyte reaction culture, sampled before intestinal transplant. Subset given: CFSE-low proliferating T cells sorted from roughly 6-day pre-transplant mixed lymphocyte reaction (GvH or HvG direction). The receptors come from a human patient who received an intestinal transplant.

This clone is labeled as medium-sized (0.01 to 0.1%). The J gene is TRBJ1-4, the V gene TRBV7-9; D possibly corresponds to TRBD1 (5 bases). Trimming took off 4 bases at V and 7 bases at J, with 10 bases between the two ends. This CDR3 region has 13 residues. Germline CDR1 SEHNR, CDR2 FQNEAQ (reference sequence). The CDR3 region is CASSSRTFEKLFF. As DNA, the CDR3 is TGTGCCAGCAGCTCCCGGACATTTGAAAAACTGTTTTTT.

J is TRBJ1-5 and V is TRBV4-1, with D tentatively TRBD1 (6 bases). This CDR3 spans 13 amino acids. The germline CDR1 and CDR2 sequences are MGHRA and YSYEKL. V lost 1 base, J lost 7 bases, and 8 bases lay in between. CDR3 bases: TGCGCCAGCAGCCAAGTAACAGGGCAGCCCCAGCATTTT. It yields the protein CASSQVTGQPQHF.

The rearrangement joins TRBV2 to TRBJ2-5, with D possibly TRBD2 on 6 matching bases. The V and J ends lost 4 bases and 2 bases respectively, with 17 bases between them. Per the germline V gene, CDR1 is SNHLY and CDR2 is FYNNEI. There are 16 residues in the CDR3. CDR3 residues: CASSGVLAAKQETQYF. CDR3 sequence (DNA): TGTGCCAGCAGTGGGGTTTTAGCGGCAAAACAAGAGACCCAGTACTTC. Full variable domain (outside the CDR3, taken from reference TRBV2 and TRBJ2-5): EPEVTQTPSHQVTQMGQEVILRCVPISNHLYFYWYRQILGQKVEFLVSFYNNEISEKSEIFDDQFSVERPDGSNFTLKIRSTKLEDSAMYFCASSGVLAAKQETQYFGPGTRLLVL.

By proportion, this clone is medium-sized. V gene TRBV19 combines with J gene TRBJ2-2; TRBD1 might be the D (6 bases). The CDR3 extends over 15 amino acids. The germline V gene has CDR1 LNHDA and CDR2 SQIVND (reference sequence). V lost 5 bases to trimming and J lost 1 base, with 11 bases between them. This CDR3 is CASSWGQGNTGELFF. The CDR3 bases are TGTGCCAGTAGTTGGGGGCAGGGGAACACCGGGGAGCTGTTTTTT. Variable domain in full (rest from reference TRBV19 and TRBJ2-2): DGGITQSPKYLFRKEGQNVTLSCEQNLNHDAMYWYRQDPGQGLRLIYYSQIVNDFQKGDIAEGYSVSREKKESFPLTVTSAQKNPTAFYLCASSWGQGNTGELFFGEGSRLTVL.

This clone was detected only a few times. The genes are TRBV29-1 and TRBJ2-1, with a weak D call TRBD2 (7 bases). The germline V and J ends were trimmed by 0 bases and 3 bases, with 18 bases remaining between them. The germline V gene encodes CDR1 SQVTM and CDR2 ANQGSEA. The CDR3 loop spans 17 amino acids. The CDR3, as DNA: TGCAGCGTTGAAGATCTTTTTGGCGGGGGCGACTACAATGAGCAGTTCTTC. Translated: CSVEDLFGGGDYNEQFF.

As to this clone: Germline and junction disagree at one end, which may indicate a read error. The sample has other DNA sequences that encode this CDR3 too. The J gene is TRBJ2-5, the V gene TRBV4-1; D might be TRBD2 (6 bases). Germline CDR1 reads MGHRA; CDR2 reads YSYEKL. This CDR3 region has 16 residues. The CDR3 nucleotides read TGTGCCAGCAGCCAAGATTGGACCCCACGGGAGGAGACCCAGTACTTC. Its protein is CASSQDWTPREETQYF.

The V call is TRBV23-1, the J call TRBJ2-5; D might be TRBD2 (6 bases). TRBV23-1 is labeled an ORF, and its function is uncertain. The ends were cut back, 0 bases at V and 3 bases at J, with 11 bases in the middle. The CDR3 length is 15 residues. CDR3 loop: CASSQSGEAEETQYF. CDR3 nucleotide sequence: TGCGCCAGCAGTCAATCTGGGGAGGCCGAAGAGACCCAGTACTTC.

The chain recombines TRBV11-3 with TRBJ2-7, with D hard to call. The germline gives CDR1 SGHNT, CDR2 YENEEA. Between the trimmed V and J ends, which lost 5 bases and 2 bases, there was a span of 10 bases. The CDR3 extends over 13 amino acids. CDR3 residues: CASSQPTPYEQYF. The CDR3, as DNA: TGTGCCAGCAGCCAACCCACCCCCTACGAGCAGTACTTC.

The chain combines TRBV27 with TRBJ2-5; 9 nucleotides align to TRBD2. CDR3 length: 14 residues. Germline assignment: CDR1 MNHEY and CDR2 SMNVEV (reference sequence). J was trimmed by 4 bases and V by 3 bases; bases with no gene match: 3. CDR3 bases: TGTGCCAGCAGTTTGCTGACTAGCGGAGAGACCCAGTACTTC. This codes for CASSLLTSGETQYF.

This rearrangement joins TRBV27 to TRBJ2-7; no definite D call. The CDR3 sequence is 14 residues long. CDR1 and CDR2 from the germline V gene are MNHEY and SMNVEV (reference sequence). Trimming stripped 5 bases from V and 6 bases from J, with 17 bases between. CDR3 bases: TGTGCCAGCAGTCTCACGGGCCTCGCGAGCGAGCAGTACTTC. Translating it yields CASSLTGLASEQYF.

This chain links TRBV27 with TRBJ2-2; 8 nucleotides agree with TRBD2. After removal of 6 bases from V and 5 bases from J, the junction contained 5 bases not matched to a gene. This CDR3 region has 14 residues. Germline lookup yields CDR1 MNHEY and CDR2 SMNVEV (reference sequence). The CDR3 loop reads CASRASGSTGELFF. The CDR3 coding sequence is TGTGCCAGCAGGGCTAGCGGGTCAACCGGGGAGCTGTTTTTT.

The V gene is TRBV27, the J gene TRBJ2-3; tentatively, D is TRBD1 (6 bases). The CDR3 extends over 15 amino acids. The ends were cut back, 3 bases at V and 1 base at J, with 11 bases in the middle. Germline V CDR1 and CDR2: MNHEY, SMNVEV (reference sequence). CDR3 in amino acids: CASSLGGGGTDTQYF. In DNA form, the CDR3 reads TGTGCCAGCAGTTTGGGTGGGGGCGGCACAGATACGCAGTATTTT.